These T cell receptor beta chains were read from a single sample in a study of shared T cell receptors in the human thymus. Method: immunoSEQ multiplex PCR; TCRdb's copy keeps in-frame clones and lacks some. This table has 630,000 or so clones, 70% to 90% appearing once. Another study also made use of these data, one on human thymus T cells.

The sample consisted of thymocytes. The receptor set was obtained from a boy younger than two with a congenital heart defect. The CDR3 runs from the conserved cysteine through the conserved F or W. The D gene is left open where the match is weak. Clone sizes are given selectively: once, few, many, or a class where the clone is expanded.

CDR3nt: TGCGCCAGCAGCCCCCTAGCGGGAGAATTGATCGAGCAGTTCTTC; CDR3aa: CASSPLAGELIEQFF; d_gene: TRBD2; j_gene: TRBJ2-1; len: 15; abundance: -; v_gene: TRBV4-3
CDR3nt: TGTGCCAGCAGGTCCAGGGGGGACGAGCAGTACTTC; CDR3aa: CASRSRGDEQYF; d_gene: -; j_gene: TRBJ2-7; len: 12; abundance: few; v_gene: TRBV2
CDR3nt: TGTGCCAGCAGCGTAGATCCAAGTAGCTCCTACAATGAGCAGTTCTTC; CDR3aa: CASSVDPSSSYNEQFF; d_gene: -; j_gene: TRBJ2-1; len: 16; abundance: -; v_gene: TRBV9
CDR3nt: TGTGCCTGGAGAGGGCAGGGAAAAACTGAAGCTTTCTTT; CDR3aa: CAWRGQGKTEAFF; d_gene: -; j_gene: TRBJ1-1; len: 13; abundance: -; v_gene: TRBV30
CDR3nt: TGTGCCAGCAGCCAAGAATGGGACTCTCAAAACATTCAGTACTTC; CDR3aa: CASSQEWDSQNIQYF; d_gene: -; j_gene: TRBJ2-4; len: 15; abundance: once; v_gene: TRBV4-2
CDR3nt: TGCAGCGTTGAAGCCCTCGGGGACAGAGCCCTTAACTATGGCTACACCTTC; CDR3aa: CSVEALGDRALNYGYTF; d_gene: TRBD1; j_gene: TRBJ1-2; len: 17; abundance: -; v_gene: TRBV29-1
CDR3nt: TGTGCCAGCAGCGGCTGGGGACAGGATCGGTCTGGGGCCAACGTCCTGACTTTC; CDR3aa: CASSGWGQDRSGANVLTF; d_gene: TRBD1; j_gene: TRBJ2-6; len: 18; abundance: -; v_gene: TRBV9
CDR3nt: TGTGCCAGCAGCTCGTGGACTAGCGGGAGGGCGAGGGAGACCCAGTACTTC; CDR3aa: CASSSWTSGRARETQYF; d_gene: TRBD2; j_gene: TRBJ2-5; len: 17; abundance: -; v_gene: TRBV7-9
CDR3nt: TGTGCCAGTAGGGAGGAAGACTCCTACGAGCAGTACTTC; CDR3aa: CASREEDSYEQYF; d_gene: -; j_gene: TRBJ2-7; len: 13; abundance: -; v_gene: TRBV19
CDR3nt: TGTGCCAGCAGCTTGGTCGAGGGAGGCAACACTGAAGCTTTCTTT; CDR3aa: CASSLVEGGNTEAFF; d_gene: -; j_gene: TRBJ1-1; len: 15; abundance: -; v_gene: TRBV7-3
CDR3nt: TGTGCTAGTGGTTTGGACCCCAGGAGTCTACAGGGAAAGGGGGTAGGGGCTGAAGCTTTCTTT; CDR3aa: CASGLDPRSLQGKGVGAEAFF; d_gene: -; j_gene: TRBJ1-1; len: 21; abundance: -; v_gene: TRBV12-5
CDR3nt: TGTGCCAGCGGGGGACAGGGGGCGCCTGGGGCCAACGTCCTGACTTTC; CDR3aa: CASGGQGAPGANVLTF; d_gene: TRBD1; j_gene: TRBJ2-6; len: 16; abundance: -; v_gene: TRBV28
CDR3nt: TGTGCCAGCAGCTTGGGTAGCTCCTACGAGCAGTACTTC; CDR3aa: CASSLGSSYEQYF; d_gene: -; j_gene: TRBJ2-7; len: 13; abundance: -; v_gene: TRBV5-4
CDR3nt: TGTGCCAGCAGCTTGGGGCACCGTTCCACTGAAGCTTTCTTT; CDR3aa: CASSLGHRSTEAFF; d_gene: -; j_gene: TRBJ1-1; len: 14; abundance: -; v_gene: TRBV5-5
CDR3nt: TGTGCCAGCAGCTTAAACAGGTGGGGGCCCCAGCATTTT; CDR3aa: CASSLNRWGPQHF; d_gene: -; j_gene: TRBJ1-5; len: 13; abundance: -; v_gene: TRBV7-2
CDR3nt: TGTGCCACCAGCAGAGAGCGACGGCGGTGGATCTACGAGCAGTACTTC; CDR3aa: CATSRERRRWIYEQYF; d_gene: -; j_gene: TRBJ2-7; len: 16; abundance: -; v_gene: TRBV15
CDR3nt: TGCGCCAGCAGCCAAGAGTGGGGCAGGGAAGGAGAAAAACTGTTTTTT; CDR3aa: CASSQEWGREGEKLFF; d_gene: -; j_gene: TRBJ1-4; len: 16; abundance: -; v_gene: TRBV4-3
CDR3nt: TGTGCCAGCAGCAATAACACAGATACGCAGTATTTT; CDR3aa: CASSNNTDTQYF; d_gene: -; j_gene: TRBJ2-3; len: 12; abundance: -; v_gene: TRBV11-3
CDR3nt: TGCGCCAGCAGCTTGTTTTTTACCGGGACTAGCGGGGAGAGAAGCTCCTACGAGCAGTACTTC; CDR3aa: CASSLFFTGTSGERSSYEQYF; d_gene: TRBD2; j_gene: TRBJ2-7; len: 21; abundance: -; v_gene: TRBV5-1
CDR3nt: TGTGCCACCAGCAGAGAGGTGGGGGGACTAGATGGCTACACCTTC; CDR3aa: CATSREVGGLDGYTF; d_gene: -; j_gene: TRBJ1-2; len: 15; abundance: -; v_gene: TRBV15
CDR3nt: TGTGCCAGCAGCTTACGGGGACAGGTGAGATTTCGGGACGAGCAGTACTTC; CDR3aa: CASSLRGQVRFRDEQYF; d_gene: TRBD1; j_gene: TRBJ2-7; len: 17; abundance: -; v_gene: TRBV7-8
CDR3nt: TGCGCCAGCAGCCAAAGGGGACTACAGGGAGACGATTCACCCCTCCACTTT; CDR3aa: CASSQRGLQGDDSPLHF; d_gene: -; j_gene: TRBJ1-6; len: 17; abundance: -; v_gene: TRBV4-3
CDR3nt: TGTGCCAGTAGTCGGGACAGCCAAGAGACCCAGTACTTC; CDR3aa: CASSRDSQETQYF; d_gene: TRBD1; j_gene: TRBJ2-5; len: 13; abundance: -; v_gene: TRBV19
CDR3nt: TGTGCCAGCAGTGAAGAGAAGGGAGAGGGGGCCGGGGAGCTGTTTTTT; CDR3aa: CASSEEKGEGAGELFF; d_gene: -; j_gene: TRBJ2-2; len: 16; abundance: -; v_gene: TRBV6-1
CDR3nt: TGTGCCAGCAGTTACTCGATGGGACAGAAGCAGTACTTC; CDR3aa: CASSYSMGQKQYF; d_gene: TRBD1; j_gene: TRBJ2-7; len: 13; abundance: -; v_gene: TRBV6-5
CDR3nt: TGTGCCAGCAGCCGGAGGACTAGCGGATATACGAACACCGGGGAGCTGTTTTTT; CDR3aa: CASSRRTSGYTNTGELFF; d_gene: TRBD2; j_gene: TRBJ2-2; len: 18; abundance: few; v_gene: TRBV7-2
CDR3nt: TGTGCCAGCAGTTTAATCTTACGGGGGGGCAGGGACGAGCAGTACTTC; CDR3aa: CASSLILRGGRDEQYF; d_gene: TRBD2; j_gene: TRBJ2-7; len: 16; abundance: once; v_gene: TRBV27
CDR3nt: TGTGCCAGCAGCTTCCCCGACAGGGGAGAGACCCAGTACTTC; CDR3aa: CASSFPDRGETQYF; d_gene: TRBD1; j_gene: TRBJ2-5; len: 14; abundance: once; v_gene: TRBV13
CDR3nt: TGTGCCAGCAGTTTCGATCAGGGGTTGGACGAGCAGTACTTC; CDR3aa: CASSFDQGLDEQYF; d_gene: -; j_gene: TRBJ2-7; len: 14; abundance: -; v_gene: TRBV27
CDR3nt: TGTGCCAGCAGTTCGGGGACAGACGACACCGGGGAGCTGTTTTTT; CDR3aa: CASSSGTDDTGELFF; d_gene: TRBD1; j_gene: TRBJ2-2; len: 15; abundance: -; v_gene: TRBV6-6
CDR3nt: TGTGCCAGCAGACCCACAGGGTCCCCTAGAGAAACCATATATTTT; CDR3aa: CASRPTGSPRETIYF; d_gene: -; j_gene: TRBJ1-3; len: 15; abundance: -; v_gene: TRBV7-2
CDR3nt: TGTGCCAGCAGTCTTACAGGGGGAGGGGAAAAACTGTTTTTT; CDR3aa: CASSLTGGGEKLFF; d_gene: TRBD1; j_gene: TRBJ1-4; len: 14; abundance: -; v_gene: TRBV25-1
CDR3nt: TGTGCCAGCAGTCCCCGGTTGTACCTCTCCTACGAGCAGTACTTC; CDR3aa: CASSPRLYLSYEQYF; d_gene: -; j_gene: TRBJ2-7; len: 15; abundance: -; v_gene: TRBV27
CDR3nt: TGCGCCAGCAGCTTGGGAGGGGGGGATGAAAAACTGTTTTTT; CDR3aa: CASSLGGGDEKLFF; d_gene: -; j_gene: TRBJ1-4; len: 14; abundance: -; v_gene: TRBV5-1
CDR3nt: TGTGCCAGCAGCTTAGGATCTCTTCGGGGGGCAGTTGAGCAGTTCTTC; CDR3aa: CASSLGSLRGAVEQFF; d_gene: -; j_gene: TRBJ2-1; len: 16; abundance: -; v_gene: TRBV7-8
CDR3nt: TGTGCCAGTAGTATGGCAGGGAAGACTAATGAAAAACTGTTTTTT; CDR3aa: CASSMAGKTNEKLFF; d_gene: -; j_gene: TRBJ1-4; len: 15; abundance: -; v_gene: TRBV19
CDR3nt: TGCGCCAGCAGCTTGGAAGAGGGAGATACGCAGTATTTT; CDR3aa: CASSLEEGDTQYF; d_gene: -; j_gene: TRBJ2-3; len: 13; abundance: -; v_gene: TRBV5-1
CDR3nt: TGTGCCAGCAGCTTAGCGGGGACAGAGGAAAACATTCAGTACTTC; CDR3aa: CASSLAGTEENIQYF; d_gene: TRBD1; j_gene: TRBJ2-4; len: 15; abundance: -; v_gene: TRBV7-2
CDR3nt: TGTGCCAGCAGCTTAGGTGAGGTGACGAACACTGAAGCTTTCTTT; CDR3aa: CASSLGEVTNTEAFF; d_gene: -; j_gene: TRBJ1-1; len: 15; abundance: -; v_gene: TRBV11-2
CDR3nt: TGTGCCAGCCGTGCACGGGACACCAATCAGCCCCAGCATTTT; CDR3aa: CASRARDTNQPQHF; d_gene: -; j_gene: TRBJ1-5; len: 14; abundance: -; v_gene: TRBV28
CDR3nt: TGTGCCAGTTCACTTAGGACAGGTTCAAAGGAGACCCAGTACTTC; CDR3aa: CASSLRTGSKETQYF; d_gene: TRBD1; j_gene: TRBJ2-5; len: 15; abundance: once; v_gene: TRBV19
CDR3nt: TGTGCCAGCTTACCCACAGGGGGCAGGACTAATGAAAAACTGTTTTTT; CDR3aa: CASLPTGGRTNEKLFF; d_gene: TRBD1; j_gene: TRBJ1-4; len: 16; abundance: once; v_gene: TRBV28
CDR3nt: TGTGCCAGCAGCTTAGACGGGGATCCATCCTACGAGCAGTACTTC; CDR3aa: CASSLDGDPSYEQYF; d_gene: -; j_gene: TRBJ2-7; len: 15; abundance: -; v_gene: TRBV7-8
CDR3nt: TGTGCCAGCAGCGTTCGCGCGGGGAACACTGAAGCTTTCTTT; CDR3aa: CASSVRAGNTEAFF; d_gene: -; j_gene: TRBJ1-1; len: 14; abundance: -; v_gene: TRBV9
CDR3nt: TGTGCCAGCAGCTATAAAACAGGGGGCAAAGTCCATAACTATGGCTACACCTTC; CDR3aa: CASSYKTGGKVHNYGYTF; d_gene: TRBD1; j_gene: TRBJ1-2; len: 18; abundance: -; v_gene: TRBV11-2
CDR3nt: TGTGCCAGCAGCCCCGAGGAGGACAGGGGCTCTGGAAACACCATATATTTT; CDR3aa: CASSPEEDRGSGNTIYF; d_gene: TRBD1; j_gene: TRBJ1-3; len: 17; abundance: -; v_gene: TRBV5-4
CDR3nt: TGCGCCAGCAGTCCCCGACAGGGTAGTGGGGATACGCAGTATTTT; CDR3aa: CASSPRQGSGDTQYF; d_gene: TRBD1; j_gene: TRBJ2-3; len: 15; abundance: -; v_gene: TRBV4-1
CDR3nt: TGCGCCAGCAGCCAAGAGGGCAGGGCATCACCCCTCCACTTT; CDR3aa: CASSQEGRASPLHF; d_gene: -; j_gene: TRBJ1-6; len: 14; abundance: few; v_gene: TRBV4-1
CDR3nt: TGTGCCAGCAGCTTCAATACCGGACAGGAGAACACTGAAGCTTTCTTT; CDR3aa: CASSFNTGQENTEAFF; d_gene: TRBD1; j_gene: TRBJ1-1; len: 16; abundance: -; v_gene: TRBV5-6
CDR3nt: TGTGCCAGCAGTGACTCCGAGGGGACAGCCCCTCGTTTCCACTTT; CDR3aa: CASSDSEGTAPRFHF; d_gene: TRBD1; j_gene: TRBJ1-6; len: 15; abundance: -; v_gene: TRBV6-4
CDR3nt: TGTGCCAGTCAGAGAAACCAGGGGACCTCCACTACTTACAATGAGCAGTTCTTC; CDR3aa: CASQRNQGTSTTYNEQFF; d_gene: -; j_gene: TRBJ2-1; len: 18; abundance: once; v_gene: TRBV25-1
CDR3nt: TGTGCCAGCGAAAAACCCCAGGGGGCACGGGGAAACACCATATATTTT; CDR3aa: CASEKPQGARGNTIYF; d_gene: TRBD1; j_gene: TRBJ1-3; len: 16; abundance: -; v_gene: TRBV28
CDR3nt: TGTGCCAGCAGCTTAGATCTGGACAGGGTGGTAAAACTGTTTTTT; CDR3aa: CASSLDLDRVVKLFF; d_gene: TRBD1; j_gene: TRBJ1-4; len: 15; abundance: -; v_gene: TRBV7-9
CDR3nt: TGTGCCAGCAGTGAAGCGCGCCGCCGACAGGGAACGGGCAGCAATCAGCCCCAGCATTTT; CDR3aa: CASSEARRRQGTGSNQPQHF; d_gene: TRBD1; j_gene: TRBJ1-5; len: 20; abundance: -; v_gene: TRBV6-1
CDR3nt: TGTGCCTGGGGCAAAAAGGACAGGGCCCCCAGCACCTTC; CDR3aa: CAWGKKDRAPSTF; d_gene: TRBD1; j_gene: TRBJ1-2; len: 13; abundance: -; v_gene: TRBV30